This passage covers 2 T cell receptor beta chains from one sample sequenced in a study of CD8 T cells in ankylosing spondylitis. One entry per CDR3 protein results from TCRdb running MiXCR on the 5' RACE reads. The table includes approximately 520,000 distinct CDR3 sequences, 5.3% detected once. Findings and limits, study-wide: What seemed typical of ankylosing spondylitis blood was a TCR beta motif built from about 8 highly homologous variants.

Antigens for these TCRs are unknown. Sequenced input: blood, either unsorted or a sorted T cell fraction (not recorded which). Receptors originate from a male donor with ankylosing spondylitis.

This clonotype was seen ten or more times. The chain recombines TRBV12-3 or TRBV12-4 with TRBJ2-3; D gene uncertain. The V and J ends lost 5 bases and 0 bases respectively, with 6 bases between them. The length of the CDR3 is 13 residues. The DNA for the CDR3 is TGTGCCAGCAGTGGGTGGAGCACAGATACGCAGTATTTT. Its protein is CASSGWSTDTQYF.

There are many counts of this clonotype. This chain uses TRBV6-1 with TRBJ2-7, with D perhaps being TRBD1 or TRBD2 (5 bases each). Trimming cost V 6 bases and J 0 bases, with 12 bases left between them. This CDR3 spans 14 amino acids. Germline V gene lookup returns CDR1 MNHNS and CDR2 SASEGT. The DNA of the CDR3 is TGTGCCAGCAGGAAGGGACCGGTCTCCTACGAGCAGTACTTC. Translated: CASRKGPVSYEQYF.